One T cell receptor (beta chain) is described in this entry. This entry is derived from a study of cytomegalovirus exposure and HLA in healthy donors. Primers: 60 Vbeta forward and 13 Jbeta reverse. The table came from immunoSEQ multiplex PCR; TCRdb's copy has only in-frame clones and leaves some out. The profile shows fewer than 200,000 clones, under 85% of them singletons. The V end lost 1 base, the J end lost 7 bases, and 8 bases lay between the germline ends. Germline CDR1 is LNHDA and CDR2 is SQIVND (reference sequence). The CDR3 covers 13 residues. The specimen was PBMCs. This chain uses TRBV19 with TRBJ1-5; the D is unclear. The TCR was taken from a woman younger than 35 in good health and CMV-seropositive. This chain's CDR3 is CASSIGGDQPQHF. CDR3 DNA: TGTGCCAGTAGTATAGGGGGAGACCAGCCCCAGCATTTT. Full variable domain (remainder filled in from reference TRBV19 and TRBJ1-5): DGGITQSPKYLFRKEGQNVTLSCEQNLNHDAMYWYRQDPGQGLRLIYYSQIVNDFQKGDIAEGYSVSREKKESFPLTVTSAQKNPTAFYLCASSIGGDQPQHFGDGTRLSIL.